Shown below are 7 T cell receptor beta chains from a single sample sequenced in a study of blood T cells in healthy people across ages (dated by TCRdb to between 2014 and 2017). Libraries were constructed by 5' RACE. Sequenced using an Illumina HiSeq 2500. A second PCR of roughly 6 to 11 cycles was run with a J-beta primer mix and a sample-barcoded 5' primer. TCRdb applied fastp at Q25 and MiXCR to the public reads, then kept only in-frame beta chains. CDR3 protein sequences are deduplicated, and each keeps its most common genes and DNA. For this sample the table gives about 1.8 million distinct CDR3 sequences, of which 40% to 55% were detected only once. Roughly 2.1% of the sample goes to the ten largest clones. The sequencing input was blood. The source is a woman aged 40 to 50 in good health.

A remark on this clonotype: A much larger clone is a single base away; this may be a read error. V is TRBV2 and J is TRBJ2-7, with D maybe TRBD1 (5 bases). The CDR3 totals 11 residues. Trimming took 7 bases from V and 5 from J, leaving 9 bases between them. Germline-derived CDR1 and CDR2 are SNHLY and FYNNEI. The CDR3, as DNA: TGTGCCAGCAACCAGGGCCACGAGCAGTACTTC. Its translation: CASNQGHEQYF.

The rearrangement links TRBV2 to TRBJ1-6; D might be TRBD1 (5 bases). The germline V gene encodes CDR1 SNHLY and CDR2 FYNNEI. CDR3 length equals 14 residues. V was trimmed by 7 bases and J by 9 bases, leaving 16 bases between them. CDR3 residues: CASTPQGGGSPLHF. For the CDR3, the DNA is TGTGCCAGCACGCCGCAGGGTGGCGGTTCACCCCTCCACTTT.

This clonotype was found a few times. V and J are TRBV9 and TRBJ2-1; the match to TRBD2 covers 7 bases. The V and J ends lost 3 bases and 4 bases, in that order; junction bases with no gene match: 7. CDR3 length: 15 residues. The germline V gene has CDR1 SGDLS and CDR2 YYNGEE. CDR3 nucleotides: TGTGCCAGCAGCGCCTCACTAGCGTCATACAATGAGCAGTTCTTC. Translated: CASSASLASYNEQFF.

The chain combines TRBV6-4 with TRBJ2-6, with 9 bases aligning to TRBD1. V gave up 6 bases and J gave up 8 bases; unmatched junction bases: 11. From germline, CDR1 is MRHNA and CDR2 SNTAGT. The CDR3 runs to 16 residues. The CDR3 sequence is CASSAGQGIGTNVLTF. The CDR3 nucleotides are TGTGCCAGCAGCGCGGGACAGGGAATAGGTACCAACGTCCTGACTTTC.

The chain has TRBV12-3 or TRBV12-4 and TRBJ2-7; weak D call: TRBD1 (5 bases). V dropped 7 bases and J dropped 7 bases, with 20 bases sitting between them. This CDR3 contains 14 residues. The DNA for the CDR3 is TGTGCCAGCAACCCCCAGTCCCCAGGGTTTGAGCAGTACTTC. It specifies CASNPQSPGFEQYF.

The chain carries TRBV6-2 or TRBV6-3 and TRBJ2-5; either TRBD1 or TRBD2 may fit D (5 bases each). V lost 2 bases to trimming and J lost 2 bases, with 18 bases between them. The CDR3 has 17 amino acids. Looked up from germline, CDR1 is MNHEY and CDR2 is SVGEGT. The CDR3 sequence: CASSYPPGLEGQETQYF. CDR3 DNA: TGTGCCAGCAGTTACCCCCCGGGTCTAGAGGGGCAAGAGACCCAGTACTTC.

This clonotype was seen a few times. The chain is built from TRBV10-3 and TRBJ2-1; unclear D gene. Looked up from germline, CDR1 is ENHRY and CDR2 is SYGVKD. Trimming removed 5 bases at V and 0 bases at J, with 11 bases between. The length of the CDR3 is 15 residues. The CDR3 region has the DNA TGTGCCATCAGTCCGGACCAGAGCTCCTACAATGAGCAGTTCTTC. As protein: CAISPDQSSYNEQFF.